A selection of T cell receptor beta chains follows, all from one sample in a study of blood T cell repertoires in COVID-19. Clones were sequenced by immunoSEQ multiplex PCR, and TCRdb holds only the in-frame ones, with some missing. The sample has approximately 37,000 clones, around 86% seen once. Sequencing was performed on peripheral blood. The receptors were gathered from a man older than 75 with active COVID-19. Each CDR3 is given with its conserved first and last residue. D genes are given only for firm matches. Expanded clones get a size class; other rows say once, few or many, or leave the size out.

J gene: TRBJ2-7; D gene: TRBD2; V gene: TRBV10-2; clone size: .; CDR3 protein: CASTGTSGRAREQYF; CDR3 DNA: TGCGCCAGCACGGGGACTAGCGGGAGGGCCCGAGAGCAGTACTTC
J gene: TRBJ1-2; D gene: .; V gene: TRBV11-2; clone size: .; CDR3 protein: CASSRHLDSKLGSDGYTF; CDR3 DNA: TGTGCCAGCAGCCGACACCTGGACTCGAAGTTGGGGAGCGATGGCTACACCTTC
J gene: TRBJ1-3; D gene: TRBD1; V gene: TRBV11-2; clone size: once; CDR3 protein: CASSRDRGNTIYF; CDR3 DNA: TGTGCCAGCAGCCGGGACAGGGGAAACACCATATATTTT
J gene: TRBJ2-5; D gene: .; V gene: TRBV5-1; clone size: .; CDR3 protein: CASSLTGSTQETQYF; CDR3 DNA: TGCGCCAGCAGCTTGACCGGGAGTACCCAAGAGACCCAGTACTTC
J gene: TRBJ2-3; D gene: TRBD2; V gene: TRBV5-4; clone size: .; CDR3 protein: CASSFPGLALTDTQYF; CDR3 DNA: TGTGCCAGCAGCTTCCCTGGACTAGCGCTCACAGATACGCAGTATTTT
J gene: TRBJ2-7; D gene: .; V gene: TRBV29-1; clone size: .; CDR3 protein: CSVEGGRQYEQYF; CDR3 DNA: TGCAGCGTTGAAGGGGGCAGGCAGTACGAGCAGTACTTC
J gene: TRBJ2-7; D gene: TRBD1; V gene: TRBV28; clone size: .; CDR3 protein: CASSTPGQGPTGQYF; CDR3 DNA: TGTGCCAGCAGTACTCCGGGACAGGGACCTACGGGGCAGTACTTC
J gene: TRBJ2-7; D gene: .; V gene: TRBV16; clone size: .; CDR3 protein: CASSQSTNSYEQYF; CDR3 DNA: TGTGCCAGCAGCCAATCCACTAACTCCTACGAGCAGTACTTC
J gene: TRBJ2-7; D gene: TRBD1; V gene: TRBV30; clone size: .; CDR3 protein: CAWSVRTGGITYEQYF; CDR3 DNA: TGTGCCTGGAGTGTACGAACAGGGGGAATAACCTACGAGCAGTACTTC
J gene: TRBJ2-7; D gene: TRBD2; V gene: TRBV5-1; clone size: .; CDR3 protein: CASSLGPHGLATYEQYF; CDR3 DNA: TGCGCCAGCAGCTTGGGACCCCACGGACTAGCGACCTACGAGCAGTACTTC
J gene: TRBJ2-3; D gene: .; V gene: TRBV3-1/TRBV3-2; clone size: .; CDR3 protein: CASRESGSVTDTQYF; CDR3 DNA: TGTGCCAGCAGAGAAAGCGGGTCGGTAACAGATACGCAGTATTTT
J gene: TRBJ2-1; D gene: TRBD2; V gene: TRBV19; clone size: .; CDR3 protein: CASGGLAGNEQFF; CDR3 DNA: TGTGCCAGCGGGGGACTAGCCGGCAATGAGCAGTTCTTC
J gene: TRBJ2-7; D gene: .; V gene: TRBV7-2; clone size: .; CDR3 protein: CASSLESGLRREEQYF; CDR3 DNA: TGTGCCAGCAGCTTAGAATCTGGACTCCGAAGGGAGGAGCAGTACTTC
J gene: TRBJ2-1; D gene: .; V gene: TRBV12-3/TRBV12-4; clone size: .; CDR3 protein: CASSSRGDNEQFF; CDR3 DNA: TGTGCCAGCAGTTCCCGGGGAGACAATGAGCAGTTCTTC
J gene: TRBJ2-1; D gene: TRBD2; V gene: TRBV15; clone size: .; CDR3 protein: CATSRFPREAGGGGEQFF; CDR3 DNA: TGTGCCACCAGCAGATTTCCTCGGGAAGCGGGAGGAGGAGGGGAGCAGTTCTTC
J gene: TRBJ2-1; D gene: TRBD1; V gene: TRBV28; clone size: few; CDR3 protein: CASRTGTGDLLSYNEQFF; CDR3 DNA: TGTGCCAGCAGAACCGGGACAGGGGACCTACTCTCCTACAATGAGCAGTTCTTC
J gene: TRBJ1-5; D gene: TRBD1; V gene: TRBV2; clone size: .; CDR3 protein: CASSPYNRGQPQHF; CDR3 DNA: TGTGCCAGCAGTCCTTACAACAGGGGGCAGCCCCAGCATTTT
J gene: TRBJ2-1; D gene: TRBD2; V gene: TRBV5-4; clone size: .; CDR3 protein: CASSLGGLAGNEQFF; CDR3 DNA: TGTGCCAGCAGCCTCGGGGGGCTAGCGGGGAATGAGCAGTTCTTC
J gene: TRBJ2-7; D gene: .; V gene: TRBV6-5; clone size: .; CDR3 protein: CATRHSSYEQYF; CDR3 DNA: TGTGCCACTCGACACTCCTCCTACGAGCAGTACTTC
J gene: TRBJ2-1; D gene: TRBD1; V gene: TRBV28; clone size: .; CDR3 protein: CASDRDRGYNEQFF; CDR3 DNA: TGTGCCAGCGACCGGGACAGGGGCTACAATGAGCAGTTCTTC
J gene: TRBJ2-1; D gene: TRBD2; V gene: TRBV9; clone size: .; CDR3 protein: CASSGTTSGVGEQFF; CDR3 DNA: TGTGCCAGCAGCGGAACGACTAGCGGCGTTGGGGAGCAGTTCTTC
J gene: TRBJ2-5; D gene: TRBD1; V gene: TRBV29-1; clone size: .; CDR3 protein: CSVQQGAGETQYF; CDR3 DNA: TGCAGCGTCCAACAGGGGGCAGGGGAGACCCAGTACTTC
J gene: TRBJ2-3; D gene: .; V gene: TRBV9; clone size: .; CDR3 protein: CASSVAGGMKDTQYF; CDR3 DNA: TGTGCCAGCAGCGTAGCCGGCGGGATGAAAGATACGCAGTATTTT
J gene: TRBJ2-7; D gene: TRBD2; V gene: TRBV3-1/TRBV3-2; clone size: .; CDR3 protein: CASSPSPSGVGFSYEQYF; CDR3 DNA: TGTGCCAGCAGCCCCTCCCCTAGCGGGGTTGGGTTCTCCTACGAGCAGTACTTC